These 25 T cell receptor beta chains were sequenced from one sample in a study of T-cell memory formation after mild COVID-19. MiXCR was run by TCRdb on the 5' RACE reads, yielding one entry per CDR3 protein. Of under 200,000 distinct CDR3 sequences in the sample, roughly a third were seen once. The sequencing input was PBMCs or a T cell subset sorted from them (not recorded which). These receptors were collected from an adult woman who had mild COVID-19 (a few samples of this study predate the infection). Cell type and time point are not known.

The genes are TRBV9 and TRBJ2-2, with a tentative D call TRBD2 (5 bases). V lost 7 bases to trimming and J lost 0 bases, with 13 bases between them. Germline lookup yields CDR1 SGDLS and CDR2 YYNGEE. The CDR3 spans 15 residues. The CDR3 loop reads CASGNGRANTGELFF. In DNA, the CDR3 is TGTGCCAGCGGAAATGGGAGAGCGAACACCGGGGAGCTGTTTTTT.

This chain joins TRBV6-4 and TRBJ2-2, with 8 bases aligning to TRBD2. V shed 4 bases and J 2 bases; nucleotides not matched to a gene: 6. Germline V gene lookup returns CDR1 MRHNA and CDR2 SNTAGT. The CDR3 runs to 16 residues. CDR3 region: CASSVTSGFNTGELFF. CDR3 sequence (DNA): TGTGCCAGCAGTGTTACTAGCGGATTCAACACCGGGGAGCTGTTTTTT.

The chain has TRBV5-1 and TRBJ1-1; perhaps TRBD1 as D (5 bases). The CDR3 consists of 13 residues. V lost 2 bases to trimming and J lost 5 bases, with 10 bases between them. Per germline, CDR1 SGHRS and CDR2 YFSETQ. This CDR3 reads CASSFPGGTEAFF. DNA of the CDR3: TGCGCCAGCAGCTTCCCGGGGGGAACTGAAGCTTTCTTT.

The chain carries TRBV20-1 and TRBJ1-1; D gene ambiguous. Germline CDR1 DFQATT, CDR2 SNEGSKA (reference sequence). Trimming took 2 bases from V and 1 from J, leaving 14 bases between them. The CDR3 has 15 amino acids. CDR3 sequence (DNA): TGCAGTGCTAGACCTAACGTCACCCCGAACACTGAAGCTTTCTTT. It yields the protein CSARPNVTPNTEAFF.

This chain uses TRBV20-1 with TRBJ2-1; D is possibly TRBD1 or TRBD2 (6 bases each). The CDR3 sequence is 15 residues long. The V end lost 5 bases, the J end lost 6 bases, and 20 bases lay between the germline ends. Germline loops: CDR1 DFQATT, CDR2 SNEGSKA (reference sequence). DNA of the CDR3: TGCAGTGCTGGCAATGGCTTAGGGGGGCCCAATGAGCAGTTCTTC. Its protein is CSAGNGLGGPNEQFF.

This clonotype was found a few times. The V and J genes are TRBV3-1 and TRBJ1-2, with D possibly being TRBD1 (5 bases). Looked up from germline, CDR1 is LGHDT and CDR2 is YNNKEL (reference sequence). This CDR3 is built from 18 residues. V was pared by 0 bases and J by 4 bases, with 21 bases between. The DNA for the CDR3 is TGTGCCAGCAGCCAAGATCCAGGAAGGGGAGATGAAAGCTATGGCTACACCTTC. Protein product: CASSQDPGRGDESYGYTF.

This clonotype showed up just a few times. This chain uses TRBV20-1 with TRBJ2-7; a weak D match, TRBD1 (6 bases). From germline, CDR1 is DFQATT and CDR2 SNEGSKA (reference sequence). The CDR3 has 13 amino acids. V lost 4 bases to trimming and J lost 1 base, with 11 bases between them. The CDR3 DNA reads TGCAGTGCTACCGGTACAGGGTCCTACGAGCAGTACTTC. Translation: CSATGTGSYEQYF.

The chain recombines TRBV7-8 with TRBJ1-1; D uncertain. The V end lost 5 bases, the J end lost 6 bases, and 13 bases lay between the germline ends. Germline assignment: CDR1 SGHVS and CDR2 FQNEAQ. The CDR3 covers 13 residues. CDR3 region: CASSEDRMSEAFF. CDR3 DNA sequence: TGTGCCAGCAGCGAGGACCGGATGTCTGAAGCTTTCTTT.

The CDR3 DNA reads as TGTGCCAGTAGTATACGGACAGGGAGCTCCTACAATGAGCAGTTCTTC. Translation: CASSIRTGSSYNEQFF. This chain joins TRBV19 and TRBJ2-1, with 8 bases fitting TRBD1. Losses at the gene ends were 2 bases for V and 0 bases for J; bases not matched to a gene: 3. The CDR3 has 16 amino acids. From germline, CDR1 is LNHDA and CDR2 SQIVND (reference sequence).

The chain carries TRBV27 and TRBJ1-1; D might be TRBD1 (5 bases). Trimming stripped 8 bases from V and 0 bases from J, with 10 bases between. The CDR3 spans 13 residues. Germline V gene data show CDR1 as MNHEY and CDR2 as SMNVEV (reference sequence). This CDR3 is CASRGTLNTEAFF. For the CDR3, the DNA is TGTGCCAGCCGAGGGACCCTGAACACTGAAGCTTTCTTT.

This chain joins TRBV21-1 and TRBJ1-1. TRBV21-1 is a documented pseudogene. CDR3 size: 10 residues. The CDR3 is CASRSCEEVF. CDR3 DNA sequence: TGTGCCAGCAGATCCTGCGAGGAGGTCTTT.

This chain links TRBV19 with TRBJ1-1; the D gene is possibly TRBD1 (6 bases). Between the trimmed V and J ends, which lost 5 bases and 3 bases, there was a span of 13 bases. Germline-derived CDR1 and CDR2 are LNHDA and SQIVND (reference sequence). CDR3 length: 14 residues. The CDR3 protein is CASSGRGLYTEAFF. The CDR3 region has the DNA TGTGCCAGTAGTGGCAGGGGATTGTACACTGAAGCTTTCTTT. The full variable domain, in which reference TRBV19 and TRBJ1-1 provide the parts outside the CDR3, is DGGITQSPKYLFRKEGQNVTLSCEQNLNHDAMYWYRQDPGQGLRLIYYSQIVNDFQKGDIAEGYSVSREKKESFPLTVTSAQKNPTAFYLCASSGRGLYTEAFFGQGTRLTVV.

This rearrangement joins TRBV5-5 to TRBJ2-7; D may be TRBD1 or TRBD2 (5 bases each). Germline loops: CDR1 SGHKS, CDR2 YYEKEE (reference sequence). Trimming removed 3 bases from V and 4 bases from J, with 8 bases in between. This CDR3 region has 12 residues. The CDR3 nucleotides are TGTGCCAGCAGCTGGGACGATTACGAGCAGTACTTC. Translation: CASSWDDYEQYF.

The CDR3 sequence: CASSRGDSYYEQYF. The CDR3 DNA follows: TGTGCCAGCAGCCGAGGGGACAGCTACTACGAGCAGTACTTC. The chain uses TRBV12-3 or TRBV12-4 and TRBJ2-7, with 7 bases matching TRBD1. The CDR3 length is 14 residues. Trimming cost V 6 bases and J 3 bases; bases outside gene matches: 8.

This clonotype has a handful of counts. The chain combines TRBV27 with TRBJ2-5; weak D call: TRBD1 (5 bases). Germline V gene sequence: CDR1 MNHEY, CDR2 SMNVEV (reference sequence). CDR3 length: 14 amino acids. V was clipped by 2 bases and J by 2 bases, with 9 bases between them. The CDR3 DNA sequence: TGTGCCAGCAGTTTACTGGACAAACAAGAGACCCAGTACTTC. It yields the protein CASSLLDKQETQYF.

V is TRBV3-1 and J is TRBJ2-7; TRBD2 might be the D (6 bases). The CDR3 consists of 16 residues. From germline, CDR1 is LGHDT and CDR2 YNNKEL (reference sequence). Trimming pared 1 base from V and 2 bases from J, leaving 15 bases between. The CDR3 DNA follows: TGTGCCAGCAGCCAAGTAGGAGGGGCAGGTCCCTACGAGCAGTACTTC. Its translation: CASSQVGGAGPYEQYF.

The chain employs TRBV6-5 and TRBJ2-1; the D gene is possibly TRBD2 (5 bases). The germline CDR1 and CDR2 sequences are MNHEY and SVGAGI. The length of the CDR3 is 12 residues. Trimming stripped 6 bases from V and 6 bases from J, with 9 bases between. The CDR3 nucleotides read TGTGCCAGCAGAGACCGGGGCAATGAGCAGTTCTTC. Its translation is CASRDRGNEQFF.

In its sample, this clonotype was seen a few times. The J gene is TRBJ2-7, the V gene TRBV6-2 or TRBV6-3; D is unresolved. The CDR3 spans 16 residues. Trimming pared 3 bases from V and 5 bases from J, leaving 20 bases between. CDR1 MNHEY and CDR2 SVGEGT come from the germline V gene. CDR3 DNA sequence: TGTGCCAGCAGTTATAACTGGGTGGAAGCAATCCACGAGCAGTACTTC. Translated, it gives CASSYNWVEAIHEQYF.

V gene TRBV29-1 combines with J gene TRBJ2-5, with 7 bases fitting TRBD1. The CDR3 totals 14 residues. V lost 3 bases to trimming and J lost 1 base; unmatched junction nucleotides: 5. Germline assignment: CDR1 SQVTM and CDR2 ANQGSEA. The chain's CDR3 is CSVDPRDSQETQYF. The CDR3 bases are TGCAGCGTTGACCCCCGGGACAGCCAAGAGACCCAGTACTTC. Full variable domain (outside the CDR3, taken from reference TRBV29-1 and TRBJ2-5): SAVISQKPSRDICQRGTSLTIQCQVDSQVTMMFWYRQQPGQSLTLIATANQGSEATYESGFVIDKFPISRPNLTFSTLTVSNMSPEDSSIYLCSVDPRDSQETQYFGPGTRLLVL.

The chain joins TRBV7-9 to TRBJ1-2; no definite D call. Germline CDR1 reads SEHNR; CDR2 reads FQNEAQ (reference sequence). The CDR3 runs 13 residues. V lost 5 bases and J 6 bases, leaving 13 bases between the germline ends. CDR3 nucleotides: TGTGCCAGCAGCCCCCGGGAGACGGATGGCTACACCTTC. It specifies CASSPRETDGYTF.

This clonotype was found a few times. The gene calls are TRBV5-1 and TRBJ2-7; possibly TRBD1 for D (5 bases). The CDR3 is 13 amino acids. V was shortened by 3 bases and J by 2 bases, with 9 bases between the two germline ends. CDR1 SGHRS and CDR2 YFSETQ come from the germline V gene. CDR3 protein: CASSSEGAYEQYF. In DNA, the CDR3 is TGCGCCAGCAGCTCGGAAGGGGCCTACGAGCAGTACTTC.

The genes are TRBV6-2 or TRBV6-3 and TRBJ2-2, with a tentative D call TRBD1 (5 bases). Trimming took 5 bases from V and 0 from J, leaving 10 bases between them. The CDR3 loop spans 15 amino acids. The V gene's germline CDR1 is MNHEY and CDR2 SVGEGT. The CDR3 DNA reads TGTGCCAGCAGTCGGACACCCGCGAACACCGGGGAGCTGTTTTTT. It translates to CASSRTPANTGELFF.

This clonotype was seen once. This chain's CDR3 is CASSAGDKRDNSPLHF. As DNA, the CDR3 is TGTGCCAGCAGTGCAGGGGACAAGAGGGATAATTCACCCCTCCACTTT. The rearrangement joins TRBV2 to TRBJ1-6; tentative D call: TRBD1 (6 bases). CDR3 length: 16 amino acids. Germline assignment: CDR1 SNHLY and CDR2 FYNNEI. V was trimmed by 4 bases and J by 5 bases, leaving 15 bases between them.

J is TRBJ1-5 and V is TRBV3-1; 11 bases are a match to TRBD1. The CDR3 runs 15 residues. The V and J ends lost 1 base and 6 bases, in that order; junction bases with no gene match: 2. CDR1 is LGHDT and CDR2 is YNNKEL in the germline V gene (reference sequence). The CDR3, as DNA: TGTGCCAGCAGCCAAGGGACAGGGGGCCGTCAGCCCCAGCATTTT. It specifies CASSQGTGGRQPQHF. The full variable domain, completed using reference TRBV3-1 and TRBJ1-5, is DTAVSQTPKYLVTQMGNDKSIKCEQNLGHDTMYWYKQDSKKFLKIMFSYNNKELIINETVPNRFSPKSPDKAHLNLHINSLELGDSAVYFCASSQGTGGRQPQHFGDGTRLSIL.

The V call is TRBV24-1, the J call TRBJ2-7; 11 bases agree with TRBD1. Looked up from germline, CDR1 is KGHDR and CDR2 is SFDVKD. Trimming removed 5 bases from V and 1 base from J; junction bases left unmatched: 3. The CDR3 has 15 residues. DNA of the CDR3: TGTGCCACCAGTGTTGGGACAGGGGGTTCCTACGAGCAGTACTTC. It encodes CATSVGTGGSYEQYF.